Presented here are 23 T cell receptor beta chains from one specimen sequenced in a study of cytomegalovirus exposure and HLA in healthy donors. 13 Jbeta primers and 60 Vbeta primers were used for the PCR. The repertoire was sequenced with immunoSEQ multiplex PCR; TCRdb's copy has only in-frame clones and lacks some. The table records about 160,000 clones, about 85% of them present only once. Source material: PBMCs. Receptor source: a man younger than 30 in good health and CMV-seropositive.

Concerning this clone itself: Other DNA sequences in this specimen translate into the identical CDR3. The chain joins TRBV9 to TRBJ2-2; D is undetermined. V was pared by 4 bases and J by 2 bases, with 6 bases between. Germline lookup yields CDR1 SGDLS and CDR2 YYNGEE. The CDR3 spans 13 residues. CDR3 sequence: CASSPLNTGELFF. The CDR3 bases are TGTGCCAGCAGCCCTCTCAACACCGGGGAGCTGTTTTTT.

A single count supports this clone. The rearrangement joins TRBV5-6 to TRBJ2-2, with 7 bases lining up with TRBD1. The trim removed 5 bases at V and 6 bases at J, leaving 4 bases unmatched. The CDR3 runs 13 residues. Germline loops: CDR1 SGHDT, CDR2 YYEEEE. The CDR3 loop is CASSLTGPGELFF. The CDR3 coding sequence is TGTGCCAGCAGTTTGACAGGGCCCGGGGAGCTGTTTTTT.

Only one count was recorded for this clone. The V call is TRBV5-5, the J call TRBJ2-2, with D maybe TRBD1 (6 bases). The CDR3 totals 16 residues. Trimming stripped 4 bases from V and 0 bases from J, with 13 bases between. CDR1 is SGHKS, CDR2 YYEKEE, per germline (reference sequence). Here the CDR3 reads CASSLTGYTNTGELFF. The CDR3 bases are TGTGCCAGCAGCCTCACAGGGTACACGAACACCGGGGAGCTGTTTTTT.

V usage is TRBV6-5 and J usage is TRBJ1-6; D perhaps matches TRBD1 (5 bases). The CDR3 runs 12 residues. Germline V gives CDR1 MNHEY, CDR2 SVGAGI. Trimming took off 4 bases at V and 7 bases at J, with 5 bases between the two ends. CDR3 loop: CASSSGNSPLHF. CDR3 nucleotide sequence: TGTGCCAGCAGTTCAGGGAATTCACCCCTCCACTTT.

The chain carries TRBV7-6 and TRBJ2-1; weak D call: TRBD2 (7 bases). V was cut by 2 bases and J by 9 bases, with 17 bases left in between. Germline V CDR1 and CDR2: SGHVS, FNYEAQ. This CDR3 has 15 residues. The CDR3 region has the DNA TGTGCCAGCAGCTTATTCGGGGGGCCCTTTCCTGAGCAGTTCTTC. It encodes CASSLFGGPFPEQFF.

The V call is TRBV7-2, the J call TRBJ2-4; D is perhaps TRBD2 (5 bases). The CDR3 loop spans 15 amino acids. The V end was cut by 0 bases, the J end by 6 bases, with 12 bases between. The germline gives CDR1 SGHTA, CDR2 FQGNSA. CDR3 amino acids: CASSLAPGLGNIQYF. The CDR3 DNA reads TGTGCCAGCAGCTTAGCTCCTGGACTGGGAAACATTCAGTACTTC.

The chain recombines TRBV6-5 with TRBJ2-3, with D unclear. Trimming left V 0 bases short and J 3 bases short, with 10 bases between. Per germline, CDR1 MNHEY and CDR2 SVGAGI. CDR3 length equals 15 residues. The CDR3 DNA reads as TGTGCCAGCAGTTACTCGGGCCGGCCGACAGATACGCAGTATTTT. Its protein product is CASSYSGRPTDTQYF.

In DNA, the CDR3 is TGTGCCAGTAGTATAACGAGTGCAGGGTACGAGCAGTACTTC. It is translated as CASSITSAGYEQYF. The chain has TRBV19 and TRBJ2-7, with a tentative D call TRBD1 (5 bases). Germline-derived CDR1 and CDR2 are LNHDA and SQIVND (reference sequence). The CDR3 spans 14 residues. The ends were cut back, 2 bases at V and 4 bases at J, with 12 bases in the middle.

The chain uses TRBV5-1 and TRBJ2-1; unclear D gene. The CDR3 totals 13 residues. V lost 3 bases and J 5 bases, leaving 9 bases between the germline ends. Looked up from germline, CDR1 is SGHRS and CDR2 is YFSETQ. The CDR3, as DNA: TGCGCCAGCAGCTACCCAGAAAACAATGAGCAGTTCTTC. Translating it yields CASSYPENNEQFF.

V is TRBV10-3 and J is TRBJ2-7; D uncertain. Deletions cut 6 bases from V and 0 bases from J, with 6 bases between. Germline CDR1 is ENHRY and CDR2 is SYGVKD. The CDR3 is 12 residues long. The CDR3 region is CAIRATSYEQYF. CDR3 DNA sequence: TGTGCCATCAGGGCCACCTCCTACGAGCAGTACTTC.

V usage is TRBV30 and J usage is TRBJ2-5; D is ambiguous. Per the germline V gene, CDR1 is GTSNPN and CDR2 is SVGIG (reference sequence). The CDR3 is 13 amino acids. Trimming removed 0 bases at V and 7 bases at J, with 12 bases between. CDR3 DNA: TGTGCCTGGAGTGTAAACTCCGTCGGGACCCAGTACTTC. Protein: CAWSVNSVGTQYF.

This clone was seen a few times. V usage is TRBV5-1 and J usage is TRBJ2-2, with 15 bases that match TRBD2. CDR3 length equals 17 residues. The trim removed 2 bases at V and 5 bases at J, leaving 4 bases unmatched. Looked up from germline, CDR1 is SGHRS and CDR2 is YFSETQ. CDR3: CASSFGGLAGGTGELFF. The CDR3 DNA sequence: TGCGCCAGCAGCTTCGGCGGACTAGCGGGGGGGACCGGGGAGCTGTTTTTT.

The gene calls are TRBV6-1 and TRBJ2-3, with no clear D. CDR1 and CDR2 (germline): MNHNS, SASEGT. V was cut by 11 bases and J by 1 base, with 10 bases left in between. This CDR3 is 12 amino acids long. The CDR3 DNA follows: TGTGCCGTCGAGCAAGGCACAGATACGCAGTATTTT. Its translation: CAVEQGTDTQYF.

The rearrangement joins TRBV20-1 to TRBJ2-7, with D hard to call. V lost 6 bases, J lost 3 bases, and 9 bases lay in between. CDR3 length equals 11 residues. In germline, CDR1 is DFQATT, CDR2 SNEGSKA (reference sequence). CDR3 protein: CSANNDYEQYF. DNA for the CDR3: TGCAGTGCCAACAATGACTACGAGCAGTACTTC.

The CDR3: CASSPGQYNSPLHF. In DNA form, the CDR3 reads TGTGCCAGCAGCCCGGGACAGTATAATTCACCCCTCCACTTT. The chain uses TRBV5-6 and TRBJ1-6; 7 bases agree with TRBD1. There are 14 residues in the CDR3. Trimming took 4 bases from V and 4 from J; bases not matched to a gene: 2. CDR1 is SGHDT, CDR2 YYEEEE, per germline. Supplemented by reference TRBV5-6 and TRBJ1-6, the full variable domain reads DAGVTQSPTHLIKTRGQQVTLRCSPKSGHDTVSWYQQALGQGPQFIFQYYEEEERQRGNFPDRFSGHQFPNYSSELNVNALLLGDSALYLCASSPGQYNSPLHFGNGTRLTVT.

The chain is built from TRBV7-2 and TRBJ1-3; 9 positions match TRBD1. The V and J ends lost 1 base and 2 bases, in that order; junction bases with no gene match: 0. Germline V lookup: CDR1 SGHTA, CDR2 FQGNSA. This CDR3 region has 15 residues. CDR3 sequence (DNA): TGTGCCAGCAGCTTAGGGACAGGGGCTGGAAACACCATATATTTT. This gives the protein CASSLGTGAGNTIYF. Filled out from reference TRBV7-2 and TRBJ1-3, the complete variable domain reads GAGVSQSPSNKVTEKGKDVELRCDPISGHTALYWYRQSLGQGLEFLIYFQGNSAPDKSGLPSDRFSAERTGGSVSTLTIQRTQQEDSAVYLCASSLGTGAGNTIYFGEGSWLTVV.

This clone was seen once. This chain links TRBV4-3 with TRBJ2-1, with TRBD2 as a possible D gene (5 bases). This CDR3 has 17 residues. Germline-derived CDR1 and CDR2 are LGHNA and YSLEER. V lost 0 bases to trimming and J lost 2 bases, with 14 bases between them. Here the CDR3 reads CASSQEYSGLTYNEQFF. The CDR3 bases are TGCGCCAGCAGCCAAGAATACAGCGGCCTAACCTACAATGAGCAGTTCTTC.

This sequence joins TRBV2 and TRBJ2-3; 10 bases line up with TRBD1. Germline trimming cut 6 bases from V and 2 bases from J; bases unmatched to any gene: 2. The CDR3 runs 14 residues. Germline V gene lookup returns CDR1 SNHLY and CDR2 FYNNEI. DNA of the CDR3: TGTGCCAGCAGGGGACAGGGGCCCACAGATACGCAGTATTTT. Translation: CASRGQGPTDTQYF.

The V call is TRBV29-1, the J call TRBJ2-2, with 9 bases fitting TRBD1. The germline CDR1 and CDR2 sequences are SQVTM and ANQGSEA. The CDR3 is 14 amino acids. With 1 base clipped from V and 5 bases from J, the junction kept 2 bases outside the gene matches. The chain's CDR3 is CSVEGGTGTGELFF. CDR3 DNA sequence: TGCAGCGTTGAAGGTGGGACAGGGACCGGGGAGCTGTTTTTT.

The J gene is TRBJ1-1, the V gene TRBV4-3; D is perhaps TRBD1 (5 bases). Germline lookup yields CDR1 LGHNA and CDR2 YSLEER. The CDR3 contains 16 residues. The germline V and J ends were trimmed by 1 base and 0 bases, with 12 bases remaining between them. CDR3 nucleotide sequence: TGCGCCAGCAGCCAAGCTCTGGCGGGACTGAACACTGAAGCTTTCTTT. Translated: CASSQALAGLNTEAFF.

The chain links TRBV5-1 to TRBJ2-1; the D gene is possibly TRBD1 (8 bases). Germline V gene sequence: CDR1 SGHRS, CDR2 YFSETQ. The ends were cut back, 2 bases at V and 9 bases at J, with 18 bases in the middle. This CDR3 region has 15 residues. CDR3 loop: CASSLSVTGEGEQFF. The DNA for the CDR3 is TGCGCCAGCAGCTTATCCGTGACAGGGGAGGGTGAGCAGTTCTTC.

This sequence joins TRBV7-3 and TRBJ2-2; D is ambiguous. The germline CDR1 and CDR2 sequences are SGHTA and FQGTGA. The V and J ends lost 6 bases and 7 bases respectively, with 9 bases between them. This CDR3 spans 12 amino acids. CDR3 region: CASSTVGGELFF. In nucleotides, the CDR3 is TGTGCCAGCAGTACGGTCGGCGGGGAGCTGTTTTTT.

This rearrangement joins TRBV15 to TRBJ2-1; TRBD2 matches at 7 bases. The CDR3 is made up of 18 amino acids. Germline CDR1 is LNHNV and CDR2 is YYDKDF (reference sequence). Unmatched junction bases numbered 10, after V lost 0 bases and J lost 2 bases. Here the CDR3 DNA reads TGTGCCACCAGCAGAGATCCGCCGCTAGCGGCCGCCTACAATGAGCAGTTCTTC. The encoded protein is CATSRDPPLAAAYNEQFF.